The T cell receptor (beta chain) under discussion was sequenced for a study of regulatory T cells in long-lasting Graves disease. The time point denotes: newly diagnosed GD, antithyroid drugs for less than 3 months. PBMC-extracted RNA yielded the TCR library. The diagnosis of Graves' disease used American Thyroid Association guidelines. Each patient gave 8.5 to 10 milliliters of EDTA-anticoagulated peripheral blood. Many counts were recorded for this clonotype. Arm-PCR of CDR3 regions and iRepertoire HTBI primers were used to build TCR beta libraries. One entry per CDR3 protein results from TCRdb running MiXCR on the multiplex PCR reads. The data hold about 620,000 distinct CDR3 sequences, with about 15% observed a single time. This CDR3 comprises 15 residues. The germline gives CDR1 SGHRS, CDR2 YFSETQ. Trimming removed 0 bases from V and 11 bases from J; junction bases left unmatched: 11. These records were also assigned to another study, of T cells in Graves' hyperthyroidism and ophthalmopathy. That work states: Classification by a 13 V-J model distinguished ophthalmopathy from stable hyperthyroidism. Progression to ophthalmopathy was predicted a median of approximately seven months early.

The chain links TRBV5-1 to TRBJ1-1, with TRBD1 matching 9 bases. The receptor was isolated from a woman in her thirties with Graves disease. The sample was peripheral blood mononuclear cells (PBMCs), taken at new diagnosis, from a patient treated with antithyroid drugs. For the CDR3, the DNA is TGCGCCAGCAGCTTGGCCGTAGGCGGGACAGGGTCGGCTTTCTTT. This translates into CASSLAVGGTGSAFF.